What follows are 15 T cell receptor beta chains derived from one specimen sequenced in a study of control samples from healthy donors and cancer patients. Generated by immunoSEQ multiplex PCR, the TCRdb table keeps only in-frame clones and is missing some. The sample has about 140,000 clones; around nine tenths are singletons. The material sequenced was blood. The receptors were gathered from a woman aged 25-40 years in good health.

The V gene is TRBV25-1, the J gene TRBJ1-6; D call uncertain. Germline V gene sequence: CDR1 MGHDK, CDR2 SYGVNS. The V gene lost 4 bases and the J gene lost 8 bases, with 9 bases spanning the gap. The CDR3 covers 13 residues. In DNA form, the CDR3 reads TGTGCCAGCAGTGCCCAACTAGATTCACCCCTCCACTTT. Its protein product is CASSAQLDSPLHF.

V usage is TRBV7-9 and J usage is TRBJ2-7; TRBD1 aligns across 9 bases. This CDR3 region has 14 residues. Trimming cost V 8 bases and J 2 bases; bases outside gene matches: 7. Germline CDR1 reads SEHNR; CDR2 reads FQNEAQ (reference sequence). The CDR3 is CASPPGQGTYEQYF. The CDR3 coding sequence is TGTGCCAGCCCCCCGGGACAGGGAACCTACGAGCAGTACTTC.

This chain joins TRBV27 and TRBJ2-7, with 9 bases fitting TRBD2. CDR1 and CDR2 (germline): MNHEY, SMNVEV (reference sequence). With 5 bases clipped from V and 3 bases from J, the junction kept 8 bases outside the gene matches. The CDR3 length is 15 residues. The CDR3 DNA follows: TGTGCCAGCAGTCCGCGGGGTAGCGGGAGCTACGAGCAGTACTTC. Residues: CASSPRGSGSYEQYF.

This clone was recorded once. V gene TRBV28 combines with J gene TRBJ1-6; no clear D gene. The CDR3 length is 10 residues. Germline values: CDR1 MDHEN, CDR2 SYDVKM. Trimming cost V 8 bases and J 8 bases, with 4 bases left between them. The CDR3 DNA reads as TGTGCCAGCGGCTATTCACCCCTCCACTTT. It codes for CASGYSPLHF.

This clone was detected only once. This sequence joins TRBV6-5 and TRBJ2-5; D perhaps matches TRBD1 (6 bases). CDR3 length: 13 amino acids. Trimming took off 5 bases at V and 1 base at J, with 8 bases between the two ends. Germline V lookup: CDR1 MNHEY, CDR2 SVGAGI. CDR3 region: CASSPDSQETQYF. The DNA of the CDR3 is TGTGCCAGCAGTCCGGACAGCCAAGAGACCCAGTACTTC.

This clone was counted only a few times. The V gene is TRBV27, the J gene TRBJ2-7; TRBD1 aligns across 11 bases. The CDR3 sequence is 13 residues long. J gave up 5 bases and V 6 bases, and 3 bases lay outside the gene matches. Germline V gives CDR1 MNHEY, CDR2 SMNVEV (reference sequence). CDR3 nucleotide sequence: TGTGCCAGCAGATGGACAGGGGGCCACGAGCAGTACTTC. It is translated as CASRWTGGHEQYF.

The rearrangement links TRBV7-8 to TRBJ1-1; TRBD1 is a possible D gene (6 bases). The germline V and J ends were trimmed by 2 bases and 7 bases, with 20 bases remaining between them. The germline CDR1 and CDR2 sequences are SGHVS and FQNEAQ. The CDR3 sequence is 16 residues long. The CDR3 reads CASSLLPAGASGEAFF. In nucleotides, the CDR3 is TGTGCCAGCAGCTTACTGCCCGCAGGGGCTAGCGGTGAAGCTTTCTTT.

CDR3: CASSPEDRGHEKLFF. DNA of the CDR3: TGCGCCAGCAGCCCTGAGGACAGGGGGCATGAAAAACTGTTTTTT. V and J are TRBV5-1 and TRBJ1-4; TRBD1 agrees at 11 bases. Trimming took 4 bases from V and 6 from J; bases not matched to a gene: 5. Germline CDR1 SGHRS, CDR2 YFSETQ. The CDR3 is 15 residues long.

V gene TRBV6-6 combines with J gene TRBJ2-1; a weak D match, TRBD2 (7 bases). The CDR3 loop spans 14 amino acids. The germline V and J ends were trimmed by 2 bases and 7 bases, with 12 bases remaining between them. Germline-derived CDR1 and CDR2 are MNHNY and SVGAGI (reference sequence). In nucleotides, the CDR3 is TGTGCCAGCAGTTACGGGAGGGGGTCGAATGAGCAGTTCTTC. This gives the protein CASSYGRGSNEQFF.

This chain uses TRBV7-9 with TRBJ1-1, with TRBD1 as a possible D gene (6 bases). Trimming shortened V by 4 bases and J by 2 bases, and 20 bases separated the two germline ends. The CDR3 spans 17 residues. In germline, CDR1 is SEHNR, CDR2 FQNEAQ (reference sequence). The CDR3 sequence: CASSSGGHFTINTEAFF. CDR3 in DNA: TGTGCCAGCAGCTCGGGGGGACATTTTACCATAAACACTGAAGCTTTCTTT.

V usage is TRBV28 and J usage is TRBJ1-5; TRBD1 matches at 10 bases. V was clipped by 5 bases and J by 7 bases; unmatched bases: 11. Germline V gives CDR1 MDHEN, CDR2 SYDVKM. CDR3 length: 16 amino acids. The CDR3 region is CASSHPGQGRRQPQHF. The CDR3 DNA reads TGTGCCAGCAGTCACCCGGGACAGGGGCGTCGGCAGCCCCAGCATTTT.

This rearrangement joins TRBV10-3 to TRBJ1-4; the match to TRBD1 covers 7 bases. Germline CDR1 is ENHRY and CDR2 is SYGVKD. CDR3 length: 13 amino acids. The V and J ends lost 5 bases and 7 bases, in that order; junction bases with no gene match: 4. This CDR3 reads CAISTGEGEKLFF. The CDR3 DNA is TGTGCCATCAGTACAGGGGAAGGTGAAAAACTGTTTTTT.

The chain employs TRBV5-1 and TRBJ2-1, with 8 positions matching TRBD2. Losses at the gene ends were 2 bases for V and 6 bases for J; bases not matched to a gene: 10. CDR3 length: 16 residues. CDR1 is SGHRS, CDR2 YFSETQ, per germline. The DNA for the CDR3 is TGCGCCAGCAGCTTAAGTCCGGGTAGCGGGGTCAATGAGCAGTTCTTC. Protein: CASSLSPGSGVNEQFF.

The chain couples TRBV25-1 to TRBJ2-5; 7 bases fit TRBD2. The CDR3 loop spans 15 amino acids. CDR1 MGHDK and CDR2 SYGVNS come from the germline V gene. Trimming cost V 4 bases and J 2 bases; bases outside gene matches: 7. In DNA form, the CDR3 reads TGTGCCAGCAGTGTTGGGACTAAGCCACAAGAGACCCAGTACTTC. Its translation: CASSVGTKPQETQYF. Using reference TRBV25-1 and TRBJ2-5 for the parts outside the CDR3, the full variable domain is EADIYQTPRYLVIGTGKKITLECSQTMGHDKMYWYQQDPGMELHLIHYSYGVNSTEKGDLSSESTVSRIRTEHFPLTLESARPSHTSQYLCASSVGTKPQETQYFGPGTRLLVL.

The chain uses TRBV29-1 and TRBJ1-1; D is ambiguous. The CDR3 has 13 amino acids. Germline assignment: CDR1 SQVTM and CDR2 ANQGSEA. V shed 2 bases and J shed 1 base, with 8 bases lying between them. The chain's CDR3 is CSVEYVWNTEAFF. The CDR3 nucleotides are TGCAGCGTTGAATACGTCTGGAACACTGAAGCTTTCTTT.